This T cell receptor (beta chain) was profiled in a study of cytomegalovirus exposure and HLA in healthy donors. The study's findings and limits: Within a later analysis, the majority of CMV-associated TCR beta chains appeared HLA-restricted. Later analysis identified a missense DCLRE1C variant that was linked to TCR beta V- and J-gene trimming. A prior analysis recorded that most TCR beta V segments were productive about 87% or about 30% of the time. In a later analysis, DRB1 alleles had the most associated TCRs; HLA-C alleles the fewest.

The CDR3 has 17 amino acids. J was trimmed by 5 bases and V by 4 bases; bases with no gene match: 8. Per germline, CDR1 SGDLS and CDR2 YYNGEE. Concerning this clone itself: Its matching antigen is unknown.

In the PCR, 60 Vbeta and 13 Jbeta primers were used. Some clones are missing from TCRdb's copy, which holds only in-frame ones; the method was immunoSEQ multiplex PCR. The sample includes about 150,000 clones, 85% of them seen just once. The chain recombines TRBV9 with TRBJ2-3, with 15 bases fitting TRBD2. This TCR came from a boy aged 2-15 years in good health and CMV-seronegative. Specimen: PBMCs. CDR3 bases: TGTGCCAGCAGCCCCCGGACTAGCGGGAGGGATGGAGATACGCAGTATTTT. Its translation is CASSPRTSGRDGDTQYF.